This TCR beta chain was found in a study of Ad26.COV2.S vaccination and SARS-CoV-2 variants. Whole-study findings and limits: Analytic work on TCR breadth and depth might have understated the full extent of total T cell responses.

This CDR3 comprises 17 residues. Germline values: CDR1 LGHNA, CDR2 YSLEER. With 4 bases clipped from V and 5 bases from J, the junction kept 14 bases outside the gene matches. This clone has more than one count but fewer than ten. Its matching antigen is unknown. Repertoires were generated with immunoSEQ multiplex PCR, while TCRdb's copy carries only in-frame clones and drops some. The profile shows about 350,000 clones, around 90% of them singletons. The source was peripheral blood, collected after recovery from COVID-19. The receptor was derived from a human donor who had recovered from COVID-19. J is TRBJ2-5 and V is TRBV4-3; 9 bases are a match to TRBD1. Here the CDR3 DNA reads TGCGCCAGCAGCCCAGGACAGGGGCTAGCGCGTGGGGAGACCCAGTACTTC. This gives the protein CASSPGQGLARGETQYF.